This entry concerns a single TCR beta chain. Antigen specificity is unknown. The data belong to a study of siplizumab effects on memory and regulatory T cells. Study findings and constraints: In siplizumab conditions, mappable alloreactive CD4+ clones averaged approximately 69% Treg-derived, against 25% to 30% in controls.

V shed 1 base and J 1 base; nucleotides not matched to a gene: 7. The CDR3 has 18 residues. Germline V lookup: CDR1 KGHSH, CDR2 LQKENI. Sequencing used immunoSEQ multiplex PCR; TCRdb keeps in-frame clones, though not all of them. The sample contains 100,000 or so clones, over 85% of which appear only once. The sequenced material came from non-Treg CD4+ T cells sorted from blood. The chain uses TRBV18 and TRBJ2-2; 9 bases match TRBD1. This clonotype was obtained from a human donor in good health. The CDR3 region has the DNA TGTGCCAGCTCACCACTCCAACCGGGACAGGGGAACACCGGGGAGCTGTTTTTT. The encoded protein is CASSPLQPGQGNTGELFF.